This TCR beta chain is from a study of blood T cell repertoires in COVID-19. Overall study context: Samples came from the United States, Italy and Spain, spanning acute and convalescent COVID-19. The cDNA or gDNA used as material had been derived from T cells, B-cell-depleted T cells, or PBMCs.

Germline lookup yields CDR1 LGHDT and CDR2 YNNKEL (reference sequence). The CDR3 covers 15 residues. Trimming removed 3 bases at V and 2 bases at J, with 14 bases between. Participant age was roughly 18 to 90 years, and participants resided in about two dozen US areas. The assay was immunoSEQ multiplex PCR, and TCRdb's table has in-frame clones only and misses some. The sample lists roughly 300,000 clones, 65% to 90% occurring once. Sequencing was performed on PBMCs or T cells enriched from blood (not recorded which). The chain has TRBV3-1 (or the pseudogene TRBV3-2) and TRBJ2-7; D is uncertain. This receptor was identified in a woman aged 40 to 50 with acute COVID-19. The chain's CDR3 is CASSQTGGGTYEQYF. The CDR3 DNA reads TGTGCCAGCAGCCAGACTGGCGGCGGTACCTACGAGCAGTACTTC.